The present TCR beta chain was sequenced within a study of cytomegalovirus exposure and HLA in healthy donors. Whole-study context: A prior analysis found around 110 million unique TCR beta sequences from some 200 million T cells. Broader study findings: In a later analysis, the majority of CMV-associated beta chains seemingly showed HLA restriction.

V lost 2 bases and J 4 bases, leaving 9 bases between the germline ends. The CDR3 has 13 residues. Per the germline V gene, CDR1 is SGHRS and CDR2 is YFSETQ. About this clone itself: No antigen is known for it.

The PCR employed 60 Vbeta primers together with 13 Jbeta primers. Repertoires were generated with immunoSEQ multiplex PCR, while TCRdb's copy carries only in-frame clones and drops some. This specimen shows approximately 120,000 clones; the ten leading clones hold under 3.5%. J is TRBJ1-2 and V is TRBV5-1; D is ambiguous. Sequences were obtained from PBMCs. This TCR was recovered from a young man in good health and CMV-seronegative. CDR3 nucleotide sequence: TGCGCCAGCAGCTTCCCCGGTCCCTATGGCTACACCTTC. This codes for CASSFPGPYGYTF.